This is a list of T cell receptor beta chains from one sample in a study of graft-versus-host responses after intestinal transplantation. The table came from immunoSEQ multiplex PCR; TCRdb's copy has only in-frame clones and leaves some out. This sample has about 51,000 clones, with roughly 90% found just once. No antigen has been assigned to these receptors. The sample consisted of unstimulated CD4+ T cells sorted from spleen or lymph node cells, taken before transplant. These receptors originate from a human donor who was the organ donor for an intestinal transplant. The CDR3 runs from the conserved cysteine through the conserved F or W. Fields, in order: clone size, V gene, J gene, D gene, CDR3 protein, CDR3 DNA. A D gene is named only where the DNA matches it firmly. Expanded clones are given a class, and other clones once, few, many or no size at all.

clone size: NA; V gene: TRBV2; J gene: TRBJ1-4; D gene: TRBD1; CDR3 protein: CASSEPADTGGDREKLFF; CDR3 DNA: TGTGCCAGCAGTGAACCAGCTGATACAGGGGGCGATCGGGAAAAACTGTTTTTT
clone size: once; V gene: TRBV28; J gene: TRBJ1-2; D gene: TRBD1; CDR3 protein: CASSLANPQGAYGYTF; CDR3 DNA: TGTGCCAGCAGTTTAGCCAACCCTCAGGGGGCCTATGGCTACACCTTC
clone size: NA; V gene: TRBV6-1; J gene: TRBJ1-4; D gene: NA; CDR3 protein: CASSAGSANEKLFF; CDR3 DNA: TGTGCCAGCAGCGCAGGGTCTGCTAATGAAAAACTGTTTTTT
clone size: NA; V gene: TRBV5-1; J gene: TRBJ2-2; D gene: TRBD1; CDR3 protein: CASSLDRVNGELFF; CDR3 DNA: TGCGCCAGCAGCCTGGACAGGGTCAACGGGGAGCTGTTTTTT
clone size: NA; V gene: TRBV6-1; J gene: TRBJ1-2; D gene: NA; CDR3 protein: CAISQDFYGYTF; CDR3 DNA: TGTGCCATAAGCCAGGACTTCTATGGCTACACCTTC
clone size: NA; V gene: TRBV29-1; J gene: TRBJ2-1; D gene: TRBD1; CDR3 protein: CSVERGIGQGGRNEQFF; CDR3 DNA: TGCAGCGTTGAGAGGGGTATTGGACAGGGGGGTCGCAATGAGCAGTTCTTC
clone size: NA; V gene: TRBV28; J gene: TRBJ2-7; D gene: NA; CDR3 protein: CASSFAGSYEQYF; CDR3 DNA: TGTGCCAGCAGTTTTGCGGGGTCCTACGAGCAGTACTTC
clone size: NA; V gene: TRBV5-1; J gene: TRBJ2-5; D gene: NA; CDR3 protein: CASTLGDIQETQYF; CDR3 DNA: TGCGCCAGCACCTTGGGGGACATCCAAGAGACCCAGTACTTC
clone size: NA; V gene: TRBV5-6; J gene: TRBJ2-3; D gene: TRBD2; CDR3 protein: CASSFLAGGLADTQYF; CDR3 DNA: TGTGCCAGCAGCTTCCTGGCGGGAGGGCTGGCAGATACGCAGTATTTT
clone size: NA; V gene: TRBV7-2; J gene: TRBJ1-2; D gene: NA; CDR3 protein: CASSLDSPYTF; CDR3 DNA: TGTGCCAGCAGCTTAGATAGCCCCTACACCTTC
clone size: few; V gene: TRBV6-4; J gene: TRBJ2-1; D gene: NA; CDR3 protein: CASSEASSYNEQFF; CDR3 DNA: TGTGCCAGCAGTGAAGCGAGCTCCTACAATGAGCAGTTCTTC
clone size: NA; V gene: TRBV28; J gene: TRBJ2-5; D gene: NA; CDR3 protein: CASRAASGLVETQYF; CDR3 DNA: TGTGCCAGCAGAGCCGCGTCAGGGCTAGTAGAGACCCAGTACTTC
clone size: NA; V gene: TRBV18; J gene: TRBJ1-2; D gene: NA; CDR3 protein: CASSPGRDYGYTF; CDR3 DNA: TGTGCCAGCTCACCGGGGAGAGACTATGGCTACACCTTC
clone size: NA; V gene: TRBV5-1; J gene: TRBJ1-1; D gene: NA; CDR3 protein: CASSPGLMNTEAFF; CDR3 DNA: TGCGCCAGCAGTCCTGGACTGATGAACACTGAAGCTTTCTTT
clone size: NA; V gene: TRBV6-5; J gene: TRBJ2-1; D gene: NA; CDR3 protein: CASRAAMNYNEQFF; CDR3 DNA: TGTGCCAGCAGGGCGGCGATGAACTACAATGAGCAGTTCTTC
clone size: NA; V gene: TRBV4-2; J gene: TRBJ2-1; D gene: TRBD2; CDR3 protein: CASSRSTGRAYNEQFF; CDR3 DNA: TGTGCCAGCAGCCGTAGTACCGGGAGGGCCTACAATGAGCAGTTCTTC
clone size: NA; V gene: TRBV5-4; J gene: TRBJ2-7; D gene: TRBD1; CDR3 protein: CASSLDRLYEQYF; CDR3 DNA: TGTGCCAGCAGCCTGGACAGGCTCTACGAGCAGTACTTC
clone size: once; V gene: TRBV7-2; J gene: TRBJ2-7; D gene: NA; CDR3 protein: CASSPGTILSNEQYF; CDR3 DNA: TGTGCCAGCAGCCCCGGGACAATCCTCTCCAACGAGCAGTACTTC
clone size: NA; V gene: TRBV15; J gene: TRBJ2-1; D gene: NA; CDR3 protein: CATSSNSGSYNEQFF; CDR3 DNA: TGTGCCACCAGCAGTAACAGCGGCTCCTACAATGAGCAGTTCTTC
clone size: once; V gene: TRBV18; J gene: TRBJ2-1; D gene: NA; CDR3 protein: CASSPQGSNEQFF; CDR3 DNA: TGTGCCAGCTCACCCCAGGGAAGCAATGAGCAGTTCTTC
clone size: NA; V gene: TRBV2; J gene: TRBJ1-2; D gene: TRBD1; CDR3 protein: CASRNRGYGYTF; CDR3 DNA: TGTGCCAGCAGAAACAGGGGCTATGGCTACACCTTC
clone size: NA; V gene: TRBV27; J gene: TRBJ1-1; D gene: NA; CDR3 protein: CASTRWGDETEAFF; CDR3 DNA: TGTGCCAGCACCCGCTGGGGGGATGAGACTGAAGCTTTCTTT
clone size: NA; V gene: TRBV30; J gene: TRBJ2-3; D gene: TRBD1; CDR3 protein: CAWSPRDRSDTQYF; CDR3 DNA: TGTGCCTGGAGCCCCCGGGACAGATCCGATACGCAGTATTTT
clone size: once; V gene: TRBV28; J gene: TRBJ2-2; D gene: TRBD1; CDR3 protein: CASSRTGVRTGELFF; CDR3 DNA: TGTGCCAGCAGTCGTACAGGGGTGCGCACCGGGGAGCTGTTTTTT
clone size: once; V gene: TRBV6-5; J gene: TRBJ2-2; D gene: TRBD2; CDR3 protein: CASNPTSGDTGELFF; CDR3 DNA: TGTGCCAGCAATCCGACTAGCGGGGACACCGGGGAGCTGTTTTTT
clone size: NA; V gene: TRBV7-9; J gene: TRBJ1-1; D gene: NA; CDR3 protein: CASSPRWTVMNTEAFF; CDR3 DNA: TGTGCCAGCAGCCCTCGATGGACAGTTATGAACACTGAAGCTTTCTTT
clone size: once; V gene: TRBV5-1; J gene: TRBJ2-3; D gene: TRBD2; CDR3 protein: CASSFRPGLAESPRPSTDTQYF; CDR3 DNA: TGCGCCAGCAGCTTTCGACCGGGACTAGCGGAAAGCCCCCGCCCTAGCACAGATACGCAGTATTTT
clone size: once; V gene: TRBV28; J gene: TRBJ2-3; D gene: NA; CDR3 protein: CASSLPRSTDTQYF; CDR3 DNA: TGTGCCAGCAGTTTGCCGCGGAGCACAGATACGCAGTATTTT
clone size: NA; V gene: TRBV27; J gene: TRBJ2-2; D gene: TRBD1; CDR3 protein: CASSFSQGAVYTGELFF; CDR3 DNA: TGTGCCAGCAGTTTCTCACAGGGGGCGGTGTACACCGGGGAGCTGTTTTTT
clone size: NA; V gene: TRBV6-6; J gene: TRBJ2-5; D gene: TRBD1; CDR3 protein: CASSYQGALVETQYF; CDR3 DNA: TGTGCCAGCAGTTACCAGGGGGCCCTGGTGGAGACCCAGTACTTC
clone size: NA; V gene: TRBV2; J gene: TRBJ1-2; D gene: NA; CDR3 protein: CASSPREVSNYGYTF; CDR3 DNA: TGTGCCAGCAGTCCGCGGGAGGTCTCAAACTATGGCTACACCTTC
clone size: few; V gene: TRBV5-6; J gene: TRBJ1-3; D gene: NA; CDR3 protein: CASSSLHYYSGNTIYF; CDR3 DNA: TGTGCCAGCAGCTCCTTACACTACTACTCTGGAAACACCATATATTTT
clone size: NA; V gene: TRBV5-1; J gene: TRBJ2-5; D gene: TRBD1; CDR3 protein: CASARDSQKETQYF; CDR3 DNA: TGCGCCAGCGCTAGGGACAGCCAGAAAGAGACCCAGTACTTC
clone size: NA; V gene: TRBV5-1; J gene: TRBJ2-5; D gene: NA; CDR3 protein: CASSLQGTGLETQYF; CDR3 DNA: TGCGCCAGCAGCTTACAGGGAACGGGCCTAGAGACCCAGTACTTC
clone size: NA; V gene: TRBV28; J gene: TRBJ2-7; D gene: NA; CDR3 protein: CASRQSAVNYEQYF; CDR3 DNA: TGTGCCAGCAGGCAGAGTGCGGTTAACTACGAGCAGTACTTC
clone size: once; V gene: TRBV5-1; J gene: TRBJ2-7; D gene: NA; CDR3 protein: CASSLNPVTGSKYF; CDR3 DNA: TGCGCCAGCAGCTTAAACCCGGTAACAGGTTCAAAGTACTTC
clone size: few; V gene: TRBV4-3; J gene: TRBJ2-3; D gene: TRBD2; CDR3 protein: CASSQLAESTDTQYF; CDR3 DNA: TGCGCCAGCAGCCAACTAGCGGAGAGCACAGATACGCAGTATTTT
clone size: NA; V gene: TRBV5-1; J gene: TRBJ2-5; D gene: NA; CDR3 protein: CASSPPYQETQYF; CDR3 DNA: TGCGCCAGCAGCCCCCCGTACCAAGAGACCCAGTACTTC
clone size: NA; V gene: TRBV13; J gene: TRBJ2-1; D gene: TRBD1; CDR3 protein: CAFRTGTGNEQFF; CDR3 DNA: TGTGCCTTCCGGACAGGGACAGGCAATGAGCAGTTCTTC
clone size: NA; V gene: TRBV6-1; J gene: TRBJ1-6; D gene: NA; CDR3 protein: CASSEGGKVSSPLHF; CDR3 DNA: TGTGCCAGCAGTGAGGGAGGGAAGGTAAGTTCACCCCTCCACTTT
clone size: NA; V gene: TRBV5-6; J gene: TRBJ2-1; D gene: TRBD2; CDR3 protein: CASSFGGRDRFF; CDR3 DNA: TGTGCCAGCAGCTTCGGCGGGAGGGACCGGTTCTTC
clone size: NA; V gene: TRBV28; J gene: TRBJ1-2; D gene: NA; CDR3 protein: CASSSTSLRDNRKVPYGYTF; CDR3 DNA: TGTGCCAGCAGTTCAACTTCCCTACGGGACAATAGGAAGGTCCCCTATGGCTACACCTTC
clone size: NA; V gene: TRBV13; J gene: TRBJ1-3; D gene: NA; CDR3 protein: CASSFHRSSGNTIYF; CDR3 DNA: TGTGCCAGCAGCTTCCACAGGAGCTCTGGAAACACCATATATTTT
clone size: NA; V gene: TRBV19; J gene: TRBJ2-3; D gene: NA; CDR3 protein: CASSPLNTDTQYF; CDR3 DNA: TGTGCCAGTAGCCCTTTAAACACAGATACGCAGTATTTT
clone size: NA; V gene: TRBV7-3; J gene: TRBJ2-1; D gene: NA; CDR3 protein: CASSLNTVSYNEQFF; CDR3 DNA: TGTGCCAGCAGCTTAAACACAGTCTCGTACAATGAGCAGTTCTTC
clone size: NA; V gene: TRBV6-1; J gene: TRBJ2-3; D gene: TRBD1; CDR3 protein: CASSGQGWITDTQYF; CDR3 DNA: TGTGCCAGCAGTGGACAGGGGTGGATCACAGATACGCAGTATTTT
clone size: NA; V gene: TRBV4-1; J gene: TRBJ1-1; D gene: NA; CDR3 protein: CASSPFRGRNTEAFF; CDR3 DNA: TGCGCCAGCAGCCCCTTTCGGGGGAGAAACACTGAAGCTTTCTTT
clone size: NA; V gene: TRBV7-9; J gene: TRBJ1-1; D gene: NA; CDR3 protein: CASSFGSLSEAFF; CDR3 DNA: TGTGCCAGCAGCTTCGGGAGTTTGTCTGAAGCTTTCTTT
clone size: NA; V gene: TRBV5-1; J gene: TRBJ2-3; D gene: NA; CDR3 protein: CASSLGQGRQTQYF; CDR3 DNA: TGCGCCAGCAGCTTGGGGCAGGGCCGGCAAACGCAGTATTTT
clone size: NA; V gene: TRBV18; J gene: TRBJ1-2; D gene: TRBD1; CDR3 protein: CASPSGTGGVYGYTF; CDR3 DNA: TGTGCCAGCCCGTCGGGGACAGGGGGCGTCTATGGCTACACCTTC
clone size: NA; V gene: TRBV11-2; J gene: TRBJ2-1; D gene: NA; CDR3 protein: CASSQARLPYNEQFF; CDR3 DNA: TGTGCCAGCAGCCAGGCTCGACTACCCTACAATGAGCAGTTCTTC
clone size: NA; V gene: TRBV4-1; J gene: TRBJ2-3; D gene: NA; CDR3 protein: CASSPDISTDTQYF; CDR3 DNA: TGCGCCAGCAGCCCCGACATTAGCACAGATACGCAGTATTTT
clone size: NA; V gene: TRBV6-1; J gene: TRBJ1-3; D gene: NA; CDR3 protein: CASSEYGRDTIYF; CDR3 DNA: TGTGCCAGCAGTGAATACGGGAGGGACACCATATATTTT
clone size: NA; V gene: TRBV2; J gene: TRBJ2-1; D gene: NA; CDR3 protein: CASSDLRAVNEQFF; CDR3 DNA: TGTGCCAGCAGTGATCTCAGGGCCGTAAATGAGCAGTTCTTC
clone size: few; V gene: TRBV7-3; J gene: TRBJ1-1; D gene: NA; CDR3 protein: CASSWSHGDTEAFF; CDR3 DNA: TGTGCCAGCAGCTGGTCCCACGGGGACACTGAAGCTTTCTTT